These 23 T cell receptor beta chains share one sample of origin, sequenced in a study of T cells in Graves' hyperthyroidism and ophthalmopathy. TCR beta CDR3 regions were amplified from RNA. A set of HTBI primers served as the primers for a first-round RT-PCR of the TCR CDR3. Via MiXCR, TCRdb re-called the multiplex PCR reads, giving one row per CDR3 protein. The sample shows approximately 720,000 distinct CDR3 sequences, around 20% of them seen only once. Material: blood. The receptors stem from a woman between 50 and 59 years old with Graves' hyperthyroidism that later progressed to Graves' ophthalmopathy.

This clonotype was observed a few times. The CDR3 DNA reads TGCGCCAGCAGCTTGGCCAGTCAGGGGCCCCTTGAAAAACTGTTTTTT. It translates to CASSLASQGPLEKLFF. V and J are TRBV5-1 and TRBJ1-4; maybe TRBD1 (6 bases). The CDR3 contains 16 residues. Trimming left V 0 bases short and J 7 bases short, with 16 bases between. Germline loops: CDR1 SGHRS, CDR2 YFSETQ.

This clonotype was seen at least ten times. The chain combines TRBV6-1 with TRBJ1-1; D not resolved. CDR1 and CDR2 (germline): MNHNS, SASEGT. Trimming left V 6 bases short and J 1 base short, with 9 bases between. This CDR3 spans 13 amino acids. CDR3 nucleotides: TGTGCCAGCAGGTGGACGGCGAACACTGAAGCTTTCTTT. Its protein is CASRWTANTEAFF.

This clonotype was counted at least ten times. This chain links TRBV5-5 with TRBJ1-1, with D possibly being TRBD1 (6 bases). The CDR3 covers 15 residues. V was pared by 4 bases and J by 0 bases, with 13 bases between. Germline V lookup: CDR1 SGHKS, CDR2 YYEKEE (reference sequence). The CDR3 here is CASSNLEGVNTEAFF. The CDR3 DNA is TGTGCCAGCAGCAATTTGGAGGGGGTGAACACTGAAGCTTTCTTT.

The table lists this clonotype with many counts. This rearrangement joins TRBV29-1 to TRBJ2-5; 9 bases agree with TRBD1. The CDR3 runs 12 residues. In germline, CDR1 is SQVTM, CDR2 ANQGSEA. V trimming: 7 bases; J trimming: 3 bases; junction bases outside the gene matches: 3. CDR3 DNA: TGCAGCGCGACAGGGGGTGAAGAGACCCAGTACTTC. Encoded protein: CSATGGEETQYF.

This clonotype was counted at least ten times. This chain links TRBV7-3 with TRBJ1-2; no clear D gene. V shed 3 bases and J shed 0 bases, with 5 bases lying between them. The germline V gene encodes CDR1 SGHTA and CDR2 FQGTGA. The CDR3 consists of 13 residues. For the CDR3, the DNA is TGTGCCAGCAGCTTTGCCACTAACTATGGCTACACCTTC. Protein sequence: CASSFATNYGYTF. Complete variable domain (other parts from reference TRBV7-3 and TRBJ1-2): GAGVSQTPSNKVTEKGKYVELRCDPISGHTALYWYRQSLGQGPEFLIYFQGTGAADDSGLPNDRFFAVRPEGSVSTLKIQRTERGDSAVYLCASSFATNYGYTFGSGTRLTVV.

This clonotype was recorded many times. The chain combines TRBV12-3 or TRBV12-4 with TRBJ2-5; TRBD1 agrees at 9 bases. V shed 6 bases and J 5 bases; nucleotides not matched to a gene: 1. The CDR3 contains 12 residues. The CDR3 DNA reads as TGTGCCAGCAGGGGGACAGGGGAGACCCAGTACTTC. It encodes CASRGTGETQYF.

CDR3 protein: CATPWGAGYGYTF. The DNA for the CDR3 is TGTGCCACACCTTGGGGGGCGGGTTATGGCTACACCTTC. J is TRBJ1-2 and V is TRBV2, with D possibly TRBD1 on 6 matching bases. Germline assignment: CDR1 SNHLY and CDR2 FYNNEI. The CDR3 sequence is 13 residues long. V lost 10 bases and J 5 bases, leaving 17 bases between the germline ends.

The V and J genes are TRBV20-1 and TRBJ1-1; a possible D gene is TRBD1 (5 bases). V lost 0 bases and J 6 bases, leaving 8 bases between the germline ends. The CDR3 extends over 12 amino acids. The V gene's germline CDR1 is DFQATT and CDR2 SNEGSKA (reference sequence). CDR3 nucleotides: TGCAGTGCTAGAGAACGGGGCTCTGAAGCTTTCTTT. Translated: CSARERGSEAFF.

This clonotype was detected ten times or more. The chain couples TRBV20-1 to TRBJ2-5; D unclear. Germline V CDR1 and CDR2: DFQATT, SNEGSKA (reference sequence). The V and J ends lost 4 bases and 0 bases respectively, with 12 bases between them. There are 14 residues in the CDR3. For the CDR3, the DNA is TGCAGTGCTATACCCAACTCGTACCAAGAGACCCAGTACTTC. It is translated as CSAIPNSYQETQYF.

The genes are TRBV12-3 or TRBV12-4 and TRBJ2-1, with D perhaps matching TRBD2 (5 bases). The CDR3 is 15 residues long. V shed 6 bases and J shed 0 bases, with 12 bases lying between them. The CDR3 DNA reads TGTGCCAGCAGACCCCTGGGGAGCTCCTACAATGAGCAGTTCTTC. It translates to CASRPLGSSYNEQFF.

This clonotype came up once. The chain links TRBV7-8 to TRBJ2-2; 14 nucleotides line up with TRBD2. With V trimmed by 5 bases and J by 4 bases, 9 bases remained unmatched. The germline gives CDR1 SGHVS, CDR2 FQNEAQ. CDR3 length: 18 amino acids. The CDR3 nucleotides read TGTGCCAGCAGCCAAGGCAGACTAGCGGGGGGGCCCACCGGGGAGCTGTTTTTT. This encodes CASSQGRLAGGPTGELFF.

In its sample, this clonotype was seen a few times. The J gene is TRBJ1-2, the V gene TRBV24-1, with 8 bases fitting TRBD1. The V segment lost 6 bases and the J segment 13 bases; nucleotides outside the gene matches: 12. The CDR3 extends over 13 amino acids. Germline V gives CDR1 KGHDR, CDR2 SFDVKD. In DNA, the CDR3 is TGTGCCACCAGTCCCCGGCAGGGGGCAACTCTCACCTTC. Residues: CATSPRQGATLTF.

The J gene is TRBJ2-7, the V gene TRBV7-3; no definite D call. CDR3 length: 16 amino acids. CDR1 is SGHTA, CDR2 FQGTGA, per germline. Trimming pared 1 base from V and 1 base from J, leaving 14 bases between. The CDR3 bases are TGTGCCAGCAGCTTAAGAAGCTCAGGCAAATCCTACGAGCAGTACTTC. It is translated as CASSLRSSGKSYEQYF.

This clonotype was detected many times. The chain recombines TRBV3-1 with TRBJ1-5; no reliable D call. Trimming pared 0 bases from V and 5 bases from J, leaving 8 bases between. Germline CDR1 LGHDT, CDR2 YNNKEL (reference sequence). The CDR3 spans 14 residues. The CDR3 reads CASSQDSRHQPQHF. For the CDR3, the DNA is TGTGCCAGCAGCCAAGATTCGAGGCATCAGCCCCAGCATTTT.

The chain is built from TRBV20-1 and TRBJ2-5, with 7 bases fitting TRBD1. This CDR3 contains 14 residues. CDR1 and CDR2 from the germline V gene are DFQATT and SNEGSKA (reference sequence). Trimming took 0 bases from V and 5 from J; bases not matched to a gene: 6. The CDR3 nucleotides read TGCAGTGCTAGAGAAATAATGACAGGGGAGACCCAGTACTTC. Protein product: CSAREIMTGETQYF.

The gene calls are TRBV5-1 and TRBJ1-5; tentative D call: TRBD1 (6 bases). Trimming cost V 0 bases and J 0 bases, with 10 bases left between them. Germline CDR1 is SGHRS and CDR2 is YFSETQ. The CDR3 extends over 16 amino acids. As DNA, the CDR3 is TGCGCCAGCAGCTTGGGGGGGCTGCCTAGCAATCAGCCCCAGCATTTT. Translated, it gives CASSLGGLPSNQPQHF.

The genes are TRBV10-3 and TRBJ2-1; the D gene is possibly TRBD1 (6 bases). Germline CDR1 ENHRY, CDR2 SYGVKD. Trimming cost V 5 bases and J 0 bases, with 11 bases left between them. The CDR3 runs to 15 residues. CDR3 region: CAISLRQVSYNEQFF. CDR3 nucleotide sequence: TGTGCCATCAGTTTACGACAGGTCTCCTACAATGAGCAGTTCTTC.

This clonotype occurred many times. The chain links TRBV6-1 to TRBJ1-5; D possibly corresponds to TRBD1 (5 bases). The CDR3 length is 15 residues. In germline, CDR1 is MNHNS, CDR2 SASEGT. V was trimmed by 1 base and J by 4 bases, leaving 11 bases between them. In DNA, the CDR3 is TGTGCCAGCAGTGAAGGATCAGGGCAAAATCAGCCCCAGCATTTT. This sequence encodes CASSEGSGQNQPQHF.

There are many counts of this clonotype. The chain links TRBV20-1 to TRBJ1-1, with D maybe TRBD1 (5 bases). Germline V CDR1 and CDR2: DFQATT, SNEGSKA (reference sequence). The CDR3 has 10 residues. V lost 4 bases and J 6 bases, leaving 6 bases between the germline ends. The CDR3 DNA follows: TGCAGTGCTAAGGGGTCTGAAGCTTTCTTT. It codes for CSAKGSEAFF.

As regards this clonotype: Possible read error: a much larger clone is one base away. This chain joins TRBV3-1 and TRBJ2-1; a weak D match, TRBD1 (6 bases). Trimming took off 8 bases at V and 7 bases at J, with 15 bases between the two ends. The CDR3 covers 13 residues. The germline CDR1 and CDR2 sequences are LGHDT and YNNKEL (reference sequence). CDR3 bases: TGTGCCAGCGGCCCCGGGACAAAGAATGAGCAGTTCTTC. Its protein is CASGPGTKNEQFF.

There are a few counts of this clonotype. CDR3 DNA sequence: TGTGCCAGCAAAAGGGACAGGGACTACTTC. This gives the protein CASKRDRDYF. The chain uses TRBV2 and TRBJ2-5; 9 nucleotides agree with TRBD1. This CDR3 region has 10 residues. From germline, CDR1 is SNHLY and CDR2 FYNNEI. The trim removed 7 bases at V and 14 bases at J, leaving 5 bases unmatched.

This clonotype showed up just once. The chain carries TRBV29-1 and TRBJ2-1; D gene uncertain. Germline lookup yields CDR1 SQVTM and CDR2 ANQGSEA. This CDR3 contains 12 residues. V shed 3 bases and J shed 3 bases, with 6 bases lying between them. The CDR3 DNA follows: TGCAGCGTTGAGAGGAGCTACAATGAGCAGTTCTTC. Protein product: CSVERSYNEQFF.

The CDR3 region has the DNA TGCGCCAGCAGCCAAGATGTTGACTGGGTTAGGTACGAGCAGTACTTC. It translates to CASSQDVDWVRYEQYF. This chain links TRBV4-1 with TRBJ2-7; no clear D. The CDR3 runs 16 residues. Germline-derived CDR1 and CDR2 are MGHRA and YSYEKL. V lost 0 bases to trimming and J lost 4 bases, with 16 bases between them.